This T cell receptor (beta chain) was observed in a study of T cell repertoires in cytomegalovirus infection (dated by TCRdb to about 2019). Turning to the overall study: Peptide stimulations targeted recently identified HLA-C-restricted CMV epitopes, whose presentation resists viral immunomodulation, together with well-studied HLA-B-restricted epitopes. The HLA type of each donor mattered for the analysis, because public TCR beta signatures pointed to carriage of CMV infection along with the matching HLA type.

Between the V and J ends, shortened by 3 bases and 1 base respectively, the junction contains 9 bases. CDR1 is given as SGHVT and CDR2 as SQSDAQ, both from the germline V gene. The CDR3 measures 14 amino acids from cysteine to phenylalanine. CDR3 DNA is the only sequence kept; it has 42 bases, read in frame from the first base. This clonotype was detected a few times. Its antigen has not been determined. Being one base from a much bigger clone, this may be a read error. The sample's treatment or condition label is to be understood as: in vitro stimulation with specific CMV peptide epitopes to enrich CMV-specific T cells. Instrument used: Illumina HiSeq 1500. TCRdb passed the public sequencing reads through fastp at Q25 and MiXCR, retaining productive beta sequences. For every CDR3 protein sequence, its rows merge into one entry that carries the most common genes and DNA. This sample is represented by roughly 700,000 distinct CDR3 sequences; about 30% of them were singletons. The ten biggest clones cover 15% to 20% of the sample.

Summary of the overall study and its limitations: Cumulative frequency of public TCR beta family members discriminated carriers of CMV infection plus the relevant HLA type in this cohort and an independent approximately 350-donor cohort. The ex vivo response was dominated by HLA-C-restricted CMV-specific TCR beta clonotypes, which also provided the single most frequent clonotype in two of eight donors.

This receptor chain uses TRBV7-4 and TRBJ2-5, and perhaps TRBD2 as D gene, on 5 matching bases. The specimen comprised cultured PBMCs, sampled from culture after CMV antigen stimulation. This clonotype was sampled from a human donor in good health (CMV status not recorded). Some clones in this sample may be carry-over from other donors' samples. The DNA sequence reads TGTGCCAGCAGCTTTACTAGGAGCCAAGAGACCCAGTACTTC. Its amino acids are CASSFTRSQETQYF.